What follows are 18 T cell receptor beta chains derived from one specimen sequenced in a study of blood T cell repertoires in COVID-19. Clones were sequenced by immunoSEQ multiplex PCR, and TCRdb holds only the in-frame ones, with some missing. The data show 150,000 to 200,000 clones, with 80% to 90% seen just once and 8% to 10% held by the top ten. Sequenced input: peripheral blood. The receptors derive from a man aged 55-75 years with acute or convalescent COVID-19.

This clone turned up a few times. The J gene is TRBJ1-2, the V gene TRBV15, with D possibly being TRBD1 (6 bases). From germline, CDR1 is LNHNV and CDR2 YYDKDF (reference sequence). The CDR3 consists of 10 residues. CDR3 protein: CAAGQGGYTF. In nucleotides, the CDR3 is TGTGCGGCGGGCCAGGGGGGCTACACCTTC.

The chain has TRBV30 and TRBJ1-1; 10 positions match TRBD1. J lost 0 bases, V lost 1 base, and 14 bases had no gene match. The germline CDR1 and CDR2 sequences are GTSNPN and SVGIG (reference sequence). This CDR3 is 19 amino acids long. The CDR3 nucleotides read TGTGCCTGGAGTGGTTGGAGGACAGGGGGTTTCGGCGTGAACACTGAAGCTTTCTTT. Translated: CAWSGWRTGGFGVNTEAFF.

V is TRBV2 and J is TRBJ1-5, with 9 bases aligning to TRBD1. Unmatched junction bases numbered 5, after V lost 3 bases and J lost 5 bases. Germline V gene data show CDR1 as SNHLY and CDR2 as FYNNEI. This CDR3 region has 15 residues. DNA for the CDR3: TGTGCCAGCAGTGATACAGGGGGCTTCGATCAGCCCCAGCATTTT. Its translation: CASSDTGGFDQPQHF.

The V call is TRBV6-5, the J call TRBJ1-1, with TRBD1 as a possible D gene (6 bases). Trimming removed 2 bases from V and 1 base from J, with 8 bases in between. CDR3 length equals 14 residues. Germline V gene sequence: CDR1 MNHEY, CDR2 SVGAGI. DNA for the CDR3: TGTGCCAGCAGTTACGGGGGCCAGAACACTGAAGCTTTCTTT. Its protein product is CASSYGGQNTEAFF.

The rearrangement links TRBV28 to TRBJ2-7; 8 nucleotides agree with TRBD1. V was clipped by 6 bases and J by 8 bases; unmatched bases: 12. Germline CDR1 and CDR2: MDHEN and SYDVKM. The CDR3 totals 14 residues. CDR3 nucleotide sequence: TGTGCCAGCAGGCGTGACATGACAGGGGCGAAGCAGTACTTC. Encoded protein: CASRRDMTGAKQYF. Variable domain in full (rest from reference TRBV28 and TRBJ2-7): DVKVTQSSRYLVKRTGEKVFLECVQDMDHENMFWYRQDPGLGLRLIYFSYDVKMKEKGDIPEGYSVSREKKERFSLILESASTNQTSMYLCASRRDMTGAKQYFGPGTRLTVT.

The CDR3 DNA sequence: TGTGCCTGGAGCCAGGCGAACACCGGGGAGCTGTTTTTT. Amino acid sequence: CAWSQANTGELFF. The chain recombines TRBV30 with TRBJ2-2, with no clear D. The V end lost 3 bases, the J end lost 0 bases, and 5 bases lay between the germline ends. This CDR3 has 13 residues. Germline V CDR1 and CDR2: GTSNPN, SVGIG (reference sequence).

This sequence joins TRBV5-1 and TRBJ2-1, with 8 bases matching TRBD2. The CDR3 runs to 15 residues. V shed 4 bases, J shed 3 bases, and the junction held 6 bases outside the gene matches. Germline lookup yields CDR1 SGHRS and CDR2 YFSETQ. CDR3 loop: CASSPPGGVYNEQFF. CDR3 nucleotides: TGCGCCAGCAGCCCACCGGGGGGGGTCTACAATGAGCAGTTCTTC.

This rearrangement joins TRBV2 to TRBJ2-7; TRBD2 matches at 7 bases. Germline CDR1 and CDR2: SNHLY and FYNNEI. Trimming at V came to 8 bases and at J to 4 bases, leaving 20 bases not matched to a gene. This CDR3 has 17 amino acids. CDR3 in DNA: TGTGCCAGCGGGGTGGGAGCGACTAGCTCCACTCTTTACGAGCAGTACTTC. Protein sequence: CASGVGATSSTLYEQYF. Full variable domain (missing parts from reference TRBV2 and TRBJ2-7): EPEVTQTPSHQVTQMGQEVILRCVPISNHLYFYWYRQILGQKVEFLVSFYNNEISEKSEIFDDQFSVERPDGSNFTLKIRSTKLEDSAMYFCASGVGATSSTLYEQYFGPGTRLTVT.

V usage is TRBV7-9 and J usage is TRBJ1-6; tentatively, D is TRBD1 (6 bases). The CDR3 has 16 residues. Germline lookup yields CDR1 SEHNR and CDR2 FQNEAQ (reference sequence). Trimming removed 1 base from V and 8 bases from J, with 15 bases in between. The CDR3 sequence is CASSLVLRGADSPLHF. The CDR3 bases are TGTGCCAGCAGCTTAGTCCTCCGGGGGGCAGATTCACCCCTCCACTTT. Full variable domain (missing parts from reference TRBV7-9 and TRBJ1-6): DTGVSQNPRHKITKRGQNVTFRCDPISEHNRLYWYRQTLGQGPEFLTYFQNEAQLEKSRLLSDRFSAERPKGSFSTLEIQRTEQGDSAMYLCASSLVLRGADSPLHFGNGTRLTVT.

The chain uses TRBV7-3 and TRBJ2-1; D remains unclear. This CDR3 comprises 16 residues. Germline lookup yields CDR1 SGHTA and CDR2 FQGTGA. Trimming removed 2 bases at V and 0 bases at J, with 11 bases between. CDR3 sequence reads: CASSLFPGYSYNEQFF. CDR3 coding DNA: TGTGCCAGCAGCTTATTCCCGGGTTACTCCTACAATGAGCAGTTCTTC.

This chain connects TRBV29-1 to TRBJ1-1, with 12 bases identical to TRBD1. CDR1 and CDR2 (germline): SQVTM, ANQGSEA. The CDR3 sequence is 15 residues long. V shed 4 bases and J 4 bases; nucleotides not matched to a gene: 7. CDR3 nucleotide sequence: TGCAGCGTTGTACGCGGGACAGGGGGCTTCACTGAAGCTTTCTTT. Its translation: CSVVRGTGGFTEAFF.

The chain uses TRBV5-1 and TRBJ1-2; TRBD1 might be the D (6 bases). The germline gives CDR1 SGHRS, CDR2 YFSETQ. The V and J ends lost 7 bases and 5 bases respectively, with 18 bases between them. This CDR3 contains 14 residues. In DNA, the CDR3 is TGCGCCAGCTCCCCGGAGGACAGCCGGTATGGCTACACCTTC. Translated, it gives CASSPEDSRYGYTF.

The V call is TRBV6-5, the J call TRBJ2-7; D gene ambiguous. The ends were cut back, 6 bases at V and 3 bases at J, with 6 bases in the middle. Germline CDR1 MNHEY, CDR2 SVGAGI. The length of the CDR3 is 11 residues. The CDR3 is CASSQNYEQYF. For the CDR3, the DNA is TGTGCCAGCAGCCAGAACTACGAGCAGTACTTC.

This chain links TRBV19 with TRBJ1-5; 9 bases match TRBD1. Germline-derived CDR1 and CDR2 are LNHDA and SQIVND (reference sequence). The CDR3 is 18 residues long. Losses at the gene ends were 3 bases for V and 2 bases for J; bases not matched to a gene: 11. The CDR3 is CASSMGTDRGRGNQPQHF. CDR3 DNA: TGTGCCAGTAGTATGGGTACGGACAGGGGACGAGGCAATCAGCCCCAGCATTTT.

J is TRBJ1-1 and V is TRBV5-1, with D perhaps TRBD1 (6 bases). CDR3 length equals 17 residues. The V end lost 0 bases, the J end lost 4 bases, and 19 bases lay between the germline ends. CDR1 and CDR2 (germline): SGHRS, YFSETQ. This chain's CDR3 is CASSLVPGGAGSTEAFF. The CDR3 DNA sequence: TGCGCCAGCAGCTTGGTTCCGGGGGGCGCAGGGAGCACTGAAGCTTTCTTT.

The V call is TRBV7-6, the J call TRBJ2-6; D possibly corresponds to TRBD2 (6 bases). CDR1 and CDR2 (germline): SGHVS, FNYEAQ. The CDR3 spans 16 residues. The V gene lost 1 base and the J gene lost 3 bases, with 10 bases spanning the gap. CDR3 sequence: CASSLDGGSGANVLTF. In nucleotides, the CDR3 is TGTGCCAGCAGCTTAGACGGGGGTAGTGGGGCCAACGTCCTGACTTTC. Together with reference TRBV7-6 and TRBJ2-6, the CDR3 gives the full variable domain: GAGVSQSPRYKVTKRGQDVALRCDPISGHVSLYWYRQALGQGPEFLTYFNYEAQQDKSGLPNDRFSAERPEGSISTLTIQRTEQRDSAMYRCASSLDGGSGANVLTFGAGSRLTVL.

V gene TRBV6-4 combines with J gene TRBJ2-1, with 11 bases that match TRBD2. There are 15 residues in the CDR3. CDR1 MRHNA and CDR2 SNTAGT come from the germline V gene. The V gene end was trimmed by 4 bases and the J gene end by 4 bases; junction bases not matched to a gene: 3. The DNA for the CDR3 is TGTGCCAGCAGTGCTCTAGCGGGAGGATACAATGAGCAGTTCTTC. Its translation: CASSALAGGYNEQFF.

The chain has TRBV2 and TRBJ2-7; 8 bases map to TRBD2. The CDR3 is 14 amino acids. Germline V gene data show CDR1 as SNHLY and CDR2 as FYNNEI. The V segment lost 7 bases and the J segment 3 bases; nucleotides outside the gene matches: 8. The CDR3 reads CASILREGHYEQYF. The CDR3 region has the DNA TGTGCCAGCATCTTACGGGAGGGCCACTACGAGCAGTACTTC.